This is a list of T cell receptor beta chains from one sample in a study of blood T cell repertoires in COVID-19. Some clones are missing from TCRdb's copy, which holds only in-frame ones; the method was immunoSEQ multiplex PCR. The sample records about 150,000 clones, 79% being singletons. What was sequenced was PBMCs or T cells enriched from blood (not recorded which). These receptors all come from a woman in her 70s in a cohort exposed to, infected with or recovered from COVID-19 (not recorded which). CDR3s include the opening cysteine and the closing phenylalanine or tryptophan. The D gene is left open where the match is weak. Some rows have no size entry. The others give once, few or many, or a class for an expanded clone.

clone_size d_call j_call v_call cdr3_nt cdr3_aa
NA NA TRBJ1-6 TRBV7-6 TGTGCCAGCAGCCCGGGGGATTCACCCCTCCACTTT CASSPGDSPLHF
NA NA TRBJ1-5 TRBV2 TGTGCCAGCAGAGGAAAGGGGCTCGTCAATCAGCCCCAGCATTTT CASRGKGLVNQPQHF
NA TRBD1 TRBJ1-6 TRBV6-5 TGTGCCAGCATTGGACAGGGGGCCTATAATTCACCCCTCCACTTT CASIGQGAYNSPLHF
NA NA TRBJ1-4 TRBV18 TGTGCCAGCTCCCCGCGAACGGGGGTCGGGGAAAAACTGTTTTTT CASSPRTGVGEKLFF
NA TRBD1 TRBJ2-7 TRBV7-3 TGTGCCAGCAGCTTAAACAGGGGCGTCGAGCAGTACTTC CASSLNRGVEQYF
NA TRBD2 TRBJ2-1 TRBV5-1 TGCGCCAGCAGCTTGGCGGCTAGCGGGAGTAATGAGCAGTTCTTC CASSLAASGSNEQFF
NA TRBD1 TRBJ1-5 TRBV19 TGTGCCAGCAAGGGACAGCTTAATCAGCCCCAGCATTTT CASKGQLNQPQHF
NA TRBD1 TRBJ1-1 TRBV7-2 TGTGCCAGCAGCTTAGGACAGGGGAACACTGAAGCTTTCTTT CASSLGQGNTEAFF
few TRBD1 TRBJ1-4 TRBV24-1 TGTGCCACCAGTGACCGGACAGGGGGCCATGAAAAACTGTTTTTT CATSDRTGGHEKLFF
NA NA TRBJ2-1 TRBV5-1 TGCGCCAGCAGCCCACTCGGGTCCTACAATGAGCAGTTCTTC CASSPLGSYNEQFF
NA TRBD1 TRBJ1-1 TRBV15 TGTGCCACCAGCAGCCCAGGGGGCTACACTGAAGCTTTCTTT CATSSPGGYTEAFF
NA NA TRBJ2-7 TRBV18 TGTGCCAGCTCACCCCCAGGACGGATCAGGGTGGAGCAGTACTTC CASSPPGRIRVEQYF
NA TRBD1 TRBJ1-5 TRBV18 TGTGCCAGCTCACCACAGGACAGGGATCAGCCCCAGCATTTT CASSPQDRDQPQHF
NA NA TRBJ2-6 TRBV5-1 TGCGCCAGCAGCCAGGATTATGTTACCGAGGGCTCTGGGGCCAACGTCCTGACTTTC CASSQDYVTEGSGANVLTF
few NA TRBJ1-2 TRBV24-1 TGTGCCACCAGTGATTTCTACAGGGACTATGGCTACACCTTC CATSDFYRDYGYTF
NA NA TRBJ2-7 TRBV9 TGTGCCAGCAGCGGAGGGTGGGGAAGCGACGAGCAGTACTTC CASSGGWGSDEQYF
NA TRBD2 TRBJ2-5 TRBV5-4 TGTGCCAGCAGCCCGGGACTAGCGGGACACCAAGAGACCCAGTACTTC CASSPGLAGHQETQYF
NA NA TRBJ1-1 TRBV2 TGTGCCAGCAGTGATCACGGGCAGGGGGCTTTCTTT CASSDHGQGAFF
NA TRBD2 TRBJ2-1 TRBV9 TGTGCCAGCAGTAGACTAGCGGATTCCTACAATGAGCAGTTCTTC CASSRLADSYNEQFF
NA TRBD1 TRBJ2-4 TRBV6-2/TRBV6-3 TGTGCCAGCAGTTACCCCTACAGGGGGAGTAAAAACATTCAGTACTTC CASSYPYRGSKNIQYF
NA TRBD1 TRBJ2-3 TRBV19 TGTGCCAGTAGTGTACAGGGGGCCGCAGATACGCAGTATTTT CASSVQGAADTQYF
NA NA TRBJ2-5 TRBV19 TGTGCCAGTAGTATTTCCCACTATGAGGGGACCCAGTACTTC CASSISHYEGTQYF
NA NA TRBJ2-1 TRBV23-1 TGCGCCAGCAGACAGCGACAGACCTACAATGAGCAGTTCTTC CASRQRQTYNEQFF
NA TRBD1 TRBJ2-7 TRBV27 TGTGCCAGCAGAGGGACAGGGGGGAGCGAGCAGTACTTC CASRGTGGSEQYF
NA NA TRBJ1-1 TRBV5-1 TGCGCCAGCAGCTCGTCCCCAACAGGAATGAACACTGAAGCTTTCTTT CASSSSPTGMNTEAFF
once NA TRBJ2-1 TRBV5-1 TGCGCCAGCAGCGTGAACAGGGGGCTAGCGGGAGTTGTGGGTGAGCAGTTCTTC CASSVNRGLAGVVGEQFF
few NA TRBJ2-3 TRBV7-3 TGTGCCAGCAGCCACACAGGGAACACAGATACGCAGTATTTT CASSHTGNTDTQYF
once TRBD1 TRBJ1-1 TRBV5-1 TGCGCCAGCAGCACTGAGGGACAGTCGAACACTGAAGCTTTCTTT CASSTEGQSNTEAFF
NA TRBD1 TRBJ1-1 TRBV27 TGTGCCAGCAGTTTACGAGGGGGGACAGGGTCCACTGAAGCTTTCTTT CASSLRGGTGSTEAFF
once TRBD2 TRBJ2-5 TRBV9 TGTGCCAGCAGCCCGGGACTAGCGTGGGAGACCCAGTACTTC CASSPGLAWETQYF
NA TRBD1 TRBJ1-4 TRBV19 TGTGCCAGTAACAGGGGTACTAATGAAAAACTGTTTTTT CASNRGTNEKLFF
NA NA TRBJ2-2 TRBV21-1 TGTGCCAGCAGCCTTCAGGACAGGGGGAGGGGGACCGGGGAGCTGTTTTTT CASSLQDRGRGTGELFF
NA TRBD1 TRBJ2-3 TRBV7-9 TGTGCCAGCAGCTTTAGACAGGGGGATACGCAGTATTTT CASSFRQGDTQYF
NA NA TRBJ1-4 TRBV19 TGTGCCAGTAATTCGCCCTCCGGGGAAAGGATTGAAAAACTGTTTTTT CASNSPSGERIEKLFF
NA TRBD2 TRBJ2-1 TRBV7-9 TGTGCCAGCCAAACTAGCGGGTACAATGAGCAGTTCTTC CASQTSGYNEQFF
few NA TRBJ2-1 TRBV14 TGTGCCAGCAGCCCTGGCTGGGGCTGGGATGAGCAGTTCTTC CASSPGWGWDEQFF
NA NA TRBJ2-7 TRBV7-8 TGTGCCAGCAGCGCCAACACGGATACAGGGCAGTACTTC CASSANTDTGQYF
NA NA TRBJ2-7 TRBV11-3 TGTGCCAGCAGCCCAACCGGGACACGGATCGCCGCCGAGCAGTACTTC CASSPTGTRIAAEQYF
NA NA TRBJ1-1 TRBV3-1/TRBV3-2 TGTGCCAGCACCTCGAACACTGAAGCTTTCTTT CASTSNTEAFF
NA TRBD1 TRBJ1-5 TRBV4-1 TGCGCCAGCAGCCAAGATGGGACAGGGGATCAGCCCCAGCATTTT CASSQDGTGDQPQHF
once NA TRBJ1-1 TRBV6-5 TGTGCCAGCGGGGCGGGGGCTGAAGCTTTCTTT CASGAGAEAFF
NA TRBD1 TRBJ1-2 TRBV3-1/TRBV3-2 TGTGCCAGCAGCTTTCCGGGACAGATCTATGGCTACACCTTC CASSFPGQIYGYTF
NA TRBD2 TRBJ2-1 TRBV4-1 TGCGCCAGCAGCCAAGATCGACTAGCGGGAGGGCCTCTCTTC CASSQDRLAGGPLF
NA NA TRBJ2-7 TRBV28 TGTGCCAGCAGAGGACTCCAGGCTAGGAACGAGCAGTACTTC CASRGLQARNEQYF
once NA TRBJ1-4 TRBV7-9 TGTGCCAGCAGCCCGGACAGCCTTTTAAAACTGTTTTTT CASSPDSLLKLFF
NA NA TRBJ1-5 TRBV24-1 TGTGCCACCAGTGACCCTAATCAGCCCCAGCATTTT CATSDPNQPQHF
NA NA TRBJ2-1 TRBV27 TGTGCCAGCAGTCGGATTATAGCCAGCAGTGAGCAGTTCTTC CASSRIIASSEQFF
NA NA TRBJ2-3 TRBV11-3 TGTGCCAGCAGTCAAAGCACTAGCACAGATACGCAGTATTTT CASSQSTSTDTQYF
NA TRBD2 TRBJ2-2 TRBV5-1 TGCGCCAGCAGCTTGGGGACTAGCTTTAACACCGGGGAGCTGTTTTTT CASSLGTSFNTGELFF
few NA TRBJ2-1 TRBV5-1 TGCGCCAGCAGCTTGGTGGGAGCGGGCAATGAGCAGTTCTTC CASSLVGAGNEQFF
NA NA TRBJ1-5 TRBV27 TGTGCCAGCAGCTTCCCAGGGGAATCGGATCAGCCCCAGCATTTT CASSFPGESDQPQHF
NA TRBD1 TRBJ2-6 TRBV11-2 TGTGCCAGCAGCCTACAGGGGTCTGGGGCCAACGTCCTGACTTTC CASSLQGSGANVLTF
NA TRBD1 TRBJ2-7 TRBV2 TGTGCCAGCAGGTTGGGACAGGCCTACGAGCAGTACTTC CASRLGQAYEQYF
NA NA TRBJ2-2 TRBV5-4 TGTGCCAGCAGCTTGCAGGGATCCAACACCGGGGAGCTGTTTTTT CASSLQGSNTGELFF